This T cell receptor beta chain stems from a study of immune evolution from preneoplasia to lung adenocarcinoma. Study summary: HLA loss of heterozygosity: under 7.5% AIS, 15% MIA, more than 25% ADC, none AAH.

The protocol was immunoSEQ multiplex PCR, while the TCRdb copy is restricted to in-frame clones and leaves out a portion. The sample comprises about 14,000 clones, 81% of which are singletons, and approximately 3.1% rests with the top ten. The trim removed 3 bases at V and 4 bases at J, leaving 8 bases unmatched. CDR3 size: 16 residues. CDR1 MNHNS and CDR2 SASEGT come from the germline V gene. Notes on this clone: Antigen unknown.

General study points: Normal lung had the highest top T cell clone frequencies. T cell clonality was higher in KRAS-mutant than EGFR-mutant or wild-type nodules.

Each case's diagnosis was confirmed by two pathologists on H&E. The clonotype originates from a person between 60 and 80 years old with lung adenocarcinoma. The sequenced sample was FFPE minimally invasive lung adenocarcinoma tissue. This chain uses TRBV6-1 with TRBJ2-4; TRBD1 aligns across 8 bases. The CDR3 loop is CASSEEGTGAKNIQYF. CDR3 nucleotides: TGTGCCAGCAGTGAGGAAGGGACAGGTGCTAAAAACATTCAGTACTTC.